The source of this T cell receptor beta chain is a study of blood T cells in healthy people across ages. Points from the study as a whole: Naive and antigen-experienced cells could not be conclusively compared, given unsorted PBMCs.

It was with a sample-barcoded 5' primer and a J-beta primer mix that a second PCR of roughly 7 to 11 cycles was run. TCRdb re-derived calls from the 5' RACE reads in MiXCR, one entry per CDR3 protein. Of approximately 670,000 distinct CDR3 sequences listed, around two fifths are singletons. This clonotype has a handful of counts. Its specificity is not known. This receptor was taken from a man aged 80 or over in good health. The sample taken for sequencing was blood.

CDR3 region: CASSQEVGGTSPLHF. CDR3 DNA: TGTGCCAGCAGCCAAGAAGTAGGGGGGACTTCACCCCTCCACTTT. This chain links TRBV14 with TRBJ1-6; a weak D match, TRBD1 (6 bases). V lost 0 bases to trimming and J lost 9 bases, with 12 bases between them. CDR3 length: 15 amino acids. The germline V gene encodes CDR1 SGHDN and CDR2 FVKESK.